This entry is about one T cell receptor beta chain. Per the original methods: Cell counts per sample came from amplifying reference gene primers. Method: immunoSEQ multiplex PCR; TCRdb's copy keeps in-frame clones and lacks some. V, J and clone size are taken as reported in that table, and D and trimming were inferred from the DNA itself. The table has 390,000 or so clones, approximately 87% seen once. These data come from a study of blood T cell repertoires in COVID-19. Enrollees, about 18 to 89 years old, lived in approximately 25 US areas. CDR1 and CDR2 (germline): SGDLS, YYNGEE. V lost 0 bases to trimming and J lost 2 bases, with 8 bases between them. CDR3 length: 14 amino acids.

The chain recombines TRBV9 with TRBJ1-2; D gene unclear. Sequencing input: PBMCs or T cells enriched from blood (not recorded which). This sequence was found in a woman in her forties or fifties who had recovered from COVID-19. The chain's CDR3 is CASSVGEINYGYTF. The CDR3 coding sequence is TGTGCCAGCAGCGTAGGGGAGATCAACTATGGCTACACCTTC. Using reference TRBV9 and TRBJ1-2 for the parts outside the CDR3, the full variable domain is DSGVTQTPKHLITATGQRVTLRCSPRSGDLSVYWYQQSLDQGLQFLIQYYNGEERAKGNILERFSAQQFPDLHSELNLSSLELGDSALYFCASSVGEINYGYTFGSGTRLTVV.